This T cell receptor beta chain was sequenced during a study of identical twins. Study-wide results and caveats: The study found weaker excess twin sharing in beta out-of-frame sequences.

Per germline, CDR1 PRHDT and CDR2 FYEKMQ (reference sequence). The junction had 11 bases not matched to a gene; V was cut back by 5 bases and J by 2 bases. This CDR3 comprises 17 residues. About this clonotype itself: Its antigen is unidentified.

TCRdb redid the calling of the 5' RACE reads with MiXCR, one entry per CDR3 protein. The table shows about 810,000 distinct CDR3 sequences, with 10% to 15% occurring only once. A further study also used this sample, focusing on yellow fever vaccine responses in identical twins.

J is TRBJ2-3 and V is TRBV13; 9 nucleotides line up with TRBD2. The sequencing sample was made of PBMCs. The receptor's source is a young woman in good health. The CDR3 loop is CASSTHIAGEITDTQYF. CDR3 in DNA: TGTGCCAGCAGCACCCACATAGCGGGGGAGATCACAGATACGCAGTATTTT.